Here is one T cell receptor (beta chain) with its context. Antigen unknown. The data are from a study of T cells in Graves' hyperthyroidism and ophthalmopathy. The germline V and J ends were trimmed by 2 bases and 4 bases, with 14 bases remaining between them. Looked up from germline, CDR1 is MNHEY and CDR2 is SVGEGT. CDR3 length: 15 amino acids. Study outcomes and limitations: Researchers found most expanded thyroid clonotypes above 0.001 in blood as well.

Researchers took RNA transcripts and amplified the TCR beta CDR3 regions from them. The HTBI primer set drove a first-round RT-PCR of the TCR CDR3. TCRdb called the multiplex PCR reads again in MiXCR, with one record for every CDR3 protein. The sample includes about 320,000 distinct CDR3 sequences, around 16% of them seen just once. The receptor was isolated from a man aged 25-45 years with Graves' hyperthyroidism. Sequences were obtained from blood. V gene TRBV6-2 or TRBV6-3 combines with J gene TRBJ1-2; D is undetermined. In DNA form, the CDR3 reads TGTGCCAGCAGTTACCGGGAGGAGTGGGGCTATGGCTACACCTTC. It encodes CASSYREEWGYGYTF.